Listed below are T cell receptor beta chains from one sample, sequenced in a study of blood T cell repertoires in COVID-19. The repertoire was sequenced with immunoSEQ multiplex PCR; TCRdb's copy has only in-frame clones and lacks some. The table shows about 170,000 clones, with about 85% occurring only once. Material: peripheral blood. These TCRs come from a human donor with acute or convalescent COVID-19. The donor label of this sample is uncertain. Each CDR3 is given without its conserved first and last residue. The order of the fields is V gene, J gene, CDR3 length, clone size, CDR3 protein. The size entry is marked missing in some rows and otherwise reads once, few, many or a size class.

TRBV18,TRBJ2-5,14,-,ASSPLGGPVSETQY
TRBV10-3,TRBJ1-1,13,-,ANRASEGMNTEAF
TRBV30,TRBJ1-2,15,-,AWSVRRKTGHNYGYT
TRBV10-1,TRBJ2-2,12,-,ASRGQGVTGELF
TRBV4-1,TRBJ1-4,13,-,ASSQGEGANEKLF
TRBV7-9,TRBJ2-3,14,-,ASSRRTSGGTDTQY
TRBV5-4,TRBJ2-5,11,-,ASSFPSQETQY
TRBV4-2,TRBJ2-7,10,-,ASSQRGGEQY
TRBV5-8,TRBJ1-2,12,-,ASSSGQGNYGYT
TRBV11-2,TRBJ1-2,14,-,ASSSGQRTLSYGYT
TRBV12-3/TRBV12-4,TRBJ1-2,11,few,ASSQGIVGGYT
TRBV30,TRBJ1-4,12,-,ARRGRASNEKLF
TRBV27,TRBJ1-1,13,-,ASSYLDRVNTEAF
TRBV2,TRBJ2-1,12,-,ASSIPTGSNEQF
TRBV6-2/TRBV6-3,TRBJ1-3,15,-,ASSSYLTGPSGNTIY
TRBV20-1,TRBJ2-7,9,-,SATRAYEQY
TRBV3-1/TRBV3-2,TRBJ2-7,14,-,ASSQGASGGPYEQY
TRBV25-1,TRBJ2-5,15,-,ASSELGSGGPRETQY
TRBV30,TRBJ1-1,14,-,AWSGPTGAGGTEAF
TRBV18,TRBJ1-5,13,-,ASSPPYQQGQPQH
TRBV7-9,TRBJ1-2,14,-,ASSSQRTAKGYGYT
TRBV18,TRBJ1-4,13,-,ASSPNPGGNEKLF
TRBV5-1,TRBJ2-5,12,few,ASSLRTPGKTQY
TRBV30,TRBJ1-5,11,-,AWSGQGNQPQH
TRBV2,TRBJ1-2,11,-,ASSDRGRLGYT
TRBV27,TRBJ1-1,13,few,ASSPGQGRFGEAF
TRBV4-2,TRBJ2-7,13,-,ASSQGFTGDYEQY
TRBV19,TRBJ1-2,12,-,ASSRGGWNYGYT
TRBV3-1/TRBV3-2,TRBJ2-5,11,-,ASSHLDQETQY
TRBV3-1/TRBV3-2,TRBJ1-6,17,few,ASSQDQGQGGSYNSPLH
TRBV28,TRBJ1-5,13,-,ASSLRQGINQPQH
TRBV28,TRBJ2-4,12,-,ASSLSGTKNIQY
TRBV5-1,TRBJ2-1,12,-,ASSLDGNYNEQF
TRBV6-5,TRBJ1-4,12,-,ASSWDSSNEKLF
TRBV10-1,TRBJ2-1,14,few,ASSYQRDRGYNEQF
TRBV4-1,TRBJ2-3,12,-,ASSHGTNTDTQY
TRBV5-1,TRBJ1-1,14,-,ASRQTGLNVGAEAF
TRBV4-2,TRBJ2-2,11,once,ASSQASTRELF
TRBV12-5,TRBJ2-2,13,-,ASQAAGYDTGELF
TRBV5-1,TRBJ1-2,13,-,ASSRNRDSNYGYT
TRBV6-5,TRBJ1-3,12,-,ASRTLTGRDTIY